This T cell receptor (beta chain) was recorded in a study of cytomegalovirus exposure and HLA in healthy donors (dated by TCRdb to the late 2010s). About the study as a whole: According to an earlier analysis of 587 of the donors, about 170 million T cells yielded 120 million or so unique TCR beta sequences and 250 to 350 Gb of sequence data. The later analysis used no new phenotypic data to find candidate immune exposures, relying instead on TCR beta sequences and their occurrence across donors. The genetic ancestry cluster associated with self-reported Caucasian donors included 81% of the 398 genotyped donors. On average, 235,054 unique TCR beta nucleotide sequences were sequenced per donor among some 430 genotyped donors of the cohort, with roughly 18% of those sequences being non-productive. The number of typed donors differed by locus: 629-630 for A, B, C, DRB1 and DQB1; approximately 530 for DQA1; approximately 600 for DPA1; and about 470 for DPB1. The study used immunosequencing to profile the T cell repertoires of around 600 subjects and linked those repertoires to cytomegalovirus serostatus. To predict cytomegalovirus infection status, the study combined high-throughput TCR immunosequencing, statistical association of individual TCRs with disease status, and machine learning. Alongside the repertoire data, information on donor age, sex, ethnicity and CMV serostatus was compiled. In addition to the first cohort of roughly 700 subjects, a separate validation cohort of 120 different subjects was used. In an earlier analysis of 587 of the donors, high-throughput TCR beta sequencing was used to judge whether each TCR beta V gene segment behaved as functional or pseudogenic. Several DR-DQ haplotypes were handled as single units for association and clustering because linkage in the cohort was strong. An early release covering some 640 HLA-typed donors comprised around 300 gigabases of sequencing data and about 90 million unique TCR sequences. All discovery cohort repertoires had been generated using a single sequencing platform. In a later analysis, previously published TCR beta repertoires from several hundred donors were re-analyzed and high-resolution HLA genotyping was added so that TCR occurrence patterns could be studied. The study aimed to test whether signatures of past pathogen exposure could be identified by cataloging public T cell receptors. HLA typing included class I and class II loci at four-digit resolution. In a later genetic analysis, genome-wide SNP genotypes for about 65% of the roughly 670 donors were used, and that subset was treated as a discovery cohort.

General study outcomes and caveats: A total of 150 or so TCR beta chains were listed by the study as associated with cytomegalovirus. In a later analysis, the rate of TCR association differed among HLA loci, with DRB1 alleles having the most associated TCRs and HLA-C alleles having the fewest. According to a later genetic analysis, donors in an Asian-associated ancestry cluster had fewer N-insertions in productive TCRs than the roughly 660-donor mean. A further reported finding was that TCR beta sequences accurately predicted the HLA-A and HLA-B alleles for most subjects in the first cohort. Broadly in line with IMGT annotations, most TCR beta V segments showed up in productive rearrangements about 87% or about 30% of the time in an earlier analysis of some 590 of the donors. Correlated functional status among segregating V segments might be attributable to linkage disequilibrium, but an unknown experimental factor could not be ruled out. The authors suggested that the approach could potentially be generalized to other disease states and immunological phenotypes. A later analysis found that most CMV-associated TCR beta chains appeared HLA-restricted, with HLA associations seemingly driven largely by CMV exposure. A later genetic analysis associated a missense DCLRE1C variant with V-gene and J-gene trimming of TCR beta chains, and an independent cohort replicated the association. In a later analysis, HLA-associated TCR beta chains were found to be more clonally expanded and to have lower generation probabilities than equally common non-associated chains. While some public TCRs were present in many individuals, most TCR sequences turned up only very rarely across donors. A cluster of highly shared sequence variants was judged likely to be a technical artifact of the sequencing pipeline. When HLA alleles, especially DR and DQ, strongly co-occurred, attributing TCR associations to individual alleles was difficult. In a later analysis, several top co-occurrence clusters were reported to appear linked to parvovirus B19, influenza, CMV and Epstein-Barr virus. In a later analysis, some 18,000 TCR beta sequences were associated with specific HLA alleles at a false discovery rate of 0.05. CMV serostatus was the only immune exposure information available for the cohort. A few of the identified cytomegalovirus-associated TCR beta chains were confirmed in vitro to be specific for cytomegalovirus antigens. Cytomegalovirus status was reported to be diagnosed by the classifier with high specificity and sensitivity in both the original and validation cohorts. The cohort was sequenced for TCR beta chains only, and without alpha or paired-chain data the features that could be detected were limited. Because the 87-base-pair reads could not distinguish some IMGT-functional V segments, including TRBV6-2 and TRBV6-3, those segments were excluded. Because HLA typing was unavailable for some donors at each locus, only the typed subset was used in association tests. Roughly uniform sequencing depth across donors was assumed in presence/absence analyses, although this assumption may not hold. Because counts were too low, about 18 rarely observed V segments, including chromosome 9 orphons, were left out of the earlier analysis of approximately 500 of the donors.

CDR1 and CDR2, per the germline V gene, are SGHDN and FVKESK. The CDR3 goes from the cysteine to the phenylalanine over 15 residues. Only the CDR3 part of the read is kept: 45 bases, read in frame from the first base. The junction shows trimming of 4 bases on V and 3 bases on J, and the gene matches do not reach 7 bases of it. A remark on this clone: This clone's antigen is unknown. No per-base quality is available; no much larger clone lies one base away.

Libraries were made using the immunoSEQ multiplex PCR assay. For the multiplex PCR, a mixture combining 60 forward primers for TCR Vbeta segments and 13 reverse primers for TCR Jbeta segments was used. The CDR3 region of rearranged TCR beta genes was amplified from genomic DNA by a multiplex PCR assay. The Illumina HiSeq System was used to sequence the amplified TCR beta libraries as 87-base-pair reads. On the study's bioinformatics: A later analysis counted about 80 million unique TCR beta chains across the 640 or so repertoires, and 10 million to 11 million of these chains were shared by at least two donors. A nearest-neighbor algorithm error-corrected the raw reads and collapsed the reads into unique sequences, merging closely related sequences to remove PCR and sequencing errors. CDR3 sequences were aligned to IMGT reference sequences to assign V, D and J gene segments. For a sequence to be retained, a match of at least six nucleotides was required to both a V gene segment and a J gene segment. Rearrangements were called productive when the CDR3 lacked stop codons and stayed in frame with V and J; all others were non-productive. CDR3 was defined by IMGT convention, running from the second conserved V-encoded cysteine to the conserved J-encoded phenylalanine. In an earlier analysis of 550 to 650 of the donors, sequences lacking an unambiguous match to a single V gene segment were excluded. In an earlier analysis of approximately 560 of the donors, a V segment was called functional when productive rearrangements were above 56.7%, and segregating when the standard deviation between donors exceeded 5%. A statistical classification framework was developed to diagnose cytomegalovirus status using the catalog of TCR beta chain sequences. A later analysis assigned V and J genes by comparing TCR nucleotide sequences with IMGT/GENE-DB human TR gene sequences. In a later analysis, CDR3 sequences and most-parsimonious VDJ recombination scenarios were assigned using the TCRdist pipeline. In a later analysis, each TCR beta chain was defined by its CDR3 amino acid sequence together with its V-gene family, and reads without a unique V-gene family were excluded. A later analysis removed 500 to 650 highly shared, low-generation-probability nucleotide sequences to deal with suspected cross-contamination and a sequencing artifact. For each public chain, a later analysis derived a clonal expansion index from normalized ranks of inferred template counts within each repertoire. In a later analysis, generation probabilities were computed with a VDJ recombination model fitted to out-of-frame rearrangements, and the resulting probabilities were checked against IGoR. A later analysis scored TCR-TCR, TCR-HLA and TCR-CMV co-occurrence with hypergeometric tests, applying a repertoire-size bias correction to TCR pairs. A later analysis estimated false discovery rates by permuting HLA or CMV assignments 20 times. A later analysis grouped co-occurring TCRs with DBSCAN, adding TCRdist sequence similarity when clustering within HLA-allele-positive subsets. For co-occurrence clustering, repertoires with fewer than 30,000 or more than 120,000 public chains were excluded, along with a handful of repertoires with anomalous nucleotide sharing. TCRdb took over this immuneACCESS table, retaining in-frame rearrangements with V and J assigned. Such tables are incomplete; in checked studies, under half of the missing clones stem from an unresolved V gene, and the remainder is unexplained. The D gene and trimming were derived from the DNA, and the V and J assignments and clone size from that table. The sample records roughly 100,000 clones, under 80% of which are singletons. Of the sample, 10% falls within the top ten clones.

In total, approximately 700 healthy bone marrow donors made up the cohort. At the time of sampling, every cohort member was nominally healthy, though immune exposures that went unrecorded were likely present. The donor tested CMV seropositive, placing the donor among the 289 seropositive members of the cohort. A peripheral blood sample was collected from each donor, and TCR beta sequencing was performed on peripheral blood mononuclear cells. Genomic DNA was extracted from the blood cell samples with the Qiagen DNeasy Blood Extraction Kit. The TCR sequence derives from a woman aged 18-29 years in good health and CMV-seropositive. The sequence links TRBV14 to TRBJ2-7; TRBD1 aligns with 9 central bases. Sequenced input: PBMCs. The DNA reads TGTGCCAGCAGCCCCGGGACAGGGACCCTCTACGAGCAGTACTTC. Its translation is CASSPGTGTLYEQYF.